A selection of T cell receptor beta chains follows, all from one sample in a study of T cells in Graves' hyperthyroidism and ophthalmopathy. TCRdb reanalysed the multiplex PCR reads using MiXCR and keeps one entry per CDR3 protein. Among about 480,000 distinct CDR3 sequences listed, about 20% were seen once. The sequencing sample was made of blood. All receptors come from a woman between 65 and 79 years old with Graves' ophthalmopathy. CDR3s include the opening cysteine and the closing phenylalanine or tryptophan. Fields, in order: D gene, J gene, V gene, clone size, CDR3 protein. D genes are given only for firm matches. Some rows have no size entry. The others give once, few or many, or a class for an expanded clone.

D: TRBD1; J: TRBJ1-6; V: TRBV6-1; size: .; CDR3: CASSEGQGIRPLHF
D: .; J: TRBJ1-2; V: TRBV20-1; size: .; CDR3: CSAREEGSNYGYTF
D: .; J: TRBJ2-7; V: TRBV7-9; size: few; CDR3: CASSLATNEQYF
D: .; J: TRBJ1-6; V: TRBV12-3/TRBV12-4; size: few; CDR3: CASSPTSGGSPLHF
D: .; J: TRBJ1-4; V: TRBV7-9; size: .; CDR3: CASSRLEKLFF
D: .; J: TRBJ1-4; V: TRBV28; size: many; CDR3: CASNTQNPEKLFF
D: .; J: TRBJ1-2; V: TRBV27; size: .; CDR3: CASSLKATYGYTF
D: .; J: TRBJ2-5; V: TRBV3-1; size: .; CDR3: CASSPLVGGRETQYF
D: TRBD2; J: TRBJ2-7; V: TRBV5-4; size: few; CDR3: CASSRGTSGSEEQYF
D: .; J: TRBJ1-2; V: TRBV6-1; size: many; CDR3: CASSTTGSREAGYTF
D: TRBD1; J: TRBJ1-1; V: TRBV18; size: .; CDR3: CASSRDRGRRTEAFF